This TCR beta chain comes out of a study of graft-versus-host responses after intestinal transplantation. Study summary: Among the recipients, transplants were multivisceral, liver-intestinal, or isolated intestinal. Tacrolimus plus steroids were given to all recipients for approximately three years, preceded by anti-thymocyte globulin induction. Findings and limits, study-wide: In patients with graft-donor T cell macrochimerism, allograft graft-versus-host to host-versus-graft clonal ratios were high. Recipient-marrow GvH clones were detected, some having first appeared in ileum or blood.

The length of the CDR3 is 14 residues. The V end was cut by 3 bases, the J end by 0 bases, with 8 bases between. Germline CDR1 reads LNHDA; CDR2 reads SQIVND (reference sequence). Some clones are missing from TCRdb's copy, which holds only in-frame ones; the method was immunoSEQ multiplex PCR. This sample has approximately 97,000 clones, with roughly 91% found just once. In regard to this clone: Its antigen is not identified.

The clonotype originates from a human donor who was the organ donor for an intestinal transplant. The specimen was unstimulated CD4+ T cells sorted from spleen or lymph node cells, collected before transplant. The rearrangement joins TRBV19 to TRBJ1-2; D not certain. CDR3 bases: TGTGCCAGTAGTATCCCCGGGACTAACTATGGCTACACCTTC. Its protein is CASSIPGTNYGYTF.